This T cell receptor beta chain was obtained from a study of T cell responses to AZD1222 COVID-19 vaccine. Study-wide results and caveats: Clonal diversity was possibly underestimated, and white British individuals and females predominated among donors.

Generated by immunoSEQ multiplex PCR, the TCRdb table keeps only in-frame clones and is missing some. The sample records roughly 120,000 clones, 70% to 90% being singletons. A note on this clone: What it binds is unknown.

CDR1 is LGHNA, CDR2 YNFKEQ, per germline. The CDR3 has 16 residues. The ends were cut back, 0 bases at V and 5 bases at J, with 13 bases in the middle. The clonotype originates from an adult in good health. V gene TRBV4-2 combines with J gene TRBJ1-4, with TRBD1 as a possible D gene (6 bases). The sequenced sample was peripheral blood, obtained on day 0 of MenACWY control vaccination. The DNA of the CDR3 is TGTGCCAGCAGCCAAGATTCGGGGGCAGGGAATGAAAAACTGTTTTTT. Amino acids: CASSQDSGAGNEKLFF.